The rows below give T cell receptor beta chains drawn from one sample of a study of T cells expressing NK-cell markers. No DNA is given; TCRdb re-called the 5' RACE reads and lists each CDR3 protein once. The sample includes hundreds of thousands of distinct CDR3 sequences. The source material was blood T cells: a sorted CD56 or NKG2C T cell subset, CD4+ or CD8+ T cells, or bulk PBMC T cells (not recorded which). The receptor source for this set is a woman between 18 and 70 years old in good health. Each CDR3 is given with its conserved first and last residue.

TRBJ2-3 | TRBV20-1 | CSAFRSDTQYF
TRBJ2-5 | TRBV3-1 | CASRPTGASFVTQYF
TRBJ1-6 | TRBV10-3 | CAISEFTARGSPLHF
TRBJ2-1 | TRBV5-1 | CASSLDSGEGLKQFF
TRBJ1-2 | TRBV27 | CASSGTGYGYTF
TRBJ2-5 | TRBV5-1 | CASSSGGGRGETQYF
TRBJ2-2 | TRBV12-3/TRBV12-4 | CASRTRETGELFF
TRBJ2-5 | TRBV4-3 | CASSQVGTSGAQETQYF
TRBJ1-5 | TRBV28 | CASTHTARGRVGQPQHF
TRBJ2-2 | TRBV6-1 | CASSEFLAGVGELFF
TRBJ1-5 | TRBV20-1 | CSASPDIGQPQHF
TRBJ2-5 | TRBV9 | CASSVAGVQETQYF
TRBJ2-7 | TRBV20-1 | CSAPPAGGPYEQYF
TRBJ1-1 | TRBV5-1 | CASSLLAGTNTEAFF
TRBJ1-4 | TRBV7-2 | CASSQESTNEKLFF